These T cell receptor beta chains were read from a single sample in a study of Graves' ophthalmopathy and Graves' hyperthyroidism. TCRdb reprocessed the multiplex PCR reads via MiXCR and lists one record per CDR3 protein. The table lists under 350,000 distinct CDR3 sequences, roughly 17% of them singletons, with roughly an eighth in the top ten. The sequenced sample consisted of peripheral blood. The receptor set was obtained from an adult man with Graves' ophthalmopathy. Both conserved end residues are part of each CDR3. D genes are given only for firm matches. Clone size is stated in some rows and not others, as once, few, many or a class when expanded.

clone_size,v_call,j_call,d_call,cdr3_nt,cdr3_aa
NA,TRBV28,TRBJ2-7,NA,TGTGCCAGCAGTCCCCCCGGTGGGCGCGAGCAGTACTTC,CASSPPGGREQYF
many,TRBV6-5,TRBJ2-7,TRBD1,TGTGCCAGCAGTTACTCGAGGGACAGGGTTACCTACGAGCAGTACTTC,CASSYSRDRVTYEQYF
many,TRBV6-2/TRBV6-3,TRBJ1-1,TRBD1,TGTGCCAGCAAGCTTTTGGGACAGTTGAACACTGAAGCTTTCTTT,CASKLLGQLNTEAFF
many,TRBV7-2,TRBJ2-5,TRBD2,TGTGCCAGCACCACTAGCGGGGGGGGGCAAGAGACCCAGTACTTC,CASTTSGGGQETQYF
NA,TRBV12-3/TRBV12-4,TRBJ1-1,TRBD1,TGTGCCAGCAGTTTGAATCCAGGGGGCGCGAGGACTGAAGCTTTCTTT,CASSLNPGGARTEAFF
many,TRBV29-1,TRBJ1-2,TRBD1,TGCAGCGTTGCAGGGGGCAGTGATGGCTACACCTTC,CSVAGGSDGYTF
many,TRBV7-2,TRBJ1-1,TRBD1,TGTGCCAGCAGCTCGGGACAGGGACGGGGCACTGAAGCTTTCTTT,CASSSGQGRGTEAFF
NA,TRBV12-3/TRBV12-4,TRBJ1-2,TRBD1,TGTGCCAGCAGTCAGAGACAGGGTGGGGCTAACTATGGCTACACCTTC,CASSQRQGGANYGYTF
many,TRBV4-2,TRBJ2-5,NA,TGTGCCAGCAGCCAAGAAAGGCAGCAGGAGACCCAGTACTTC,CASSQERQQETQYF
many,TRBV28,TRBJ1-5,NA,TGTGCCAGCAGGTGGGGACCCCAGCCCCAGCATTTT,CASRWGPQPQHF
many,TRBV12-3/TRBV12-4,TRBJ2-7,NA,TGTGCCAGCAGTTTAGCGTCGAGCGAGCAGTACTTC,CASSLASSEQYF
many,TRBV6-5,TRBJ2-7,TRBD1,TGTGCCAGCAGTTACGTACAGGGGATCTACGAGCAGTACTTC,CASSYVQGIYEQYF
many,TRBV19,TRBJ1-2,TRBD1,TGTGCCAGTAGACCCAGGGGGTATGGCTACACCTTC,CASRPRGYGYTF
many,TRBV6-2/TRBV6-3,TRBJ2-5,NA,TGTGCCAGCAGTCCTTCGGACGGACAAGAGACCCAGTACTTC,CASSPSDGQETQYF
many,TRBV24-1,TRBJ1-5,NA,TGTGCCACCAGTCCGTCGGTGGGCAGCAATCAGCCCCAGCATTTT,CATSPSVGSNQPQHF
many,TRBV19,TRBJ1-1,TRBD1,TGTGCCAGTAGTATAAGGGGACAGGGGAACACTGAAGCTTTCTTT,CASSIRGQGNTEAFF
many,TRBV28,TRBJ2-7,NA,TGTGCCAGCAGCCGCCTCCCTGGCTCCTACGAGCAGTACTTC,CASSRLPGSYEQYF
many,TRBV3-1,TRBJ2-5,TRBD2,TGTGCCAGCAGCCAGCGACTAGCGGGAAAGACCCAGTACTTC,CASSQRLAGKTQYF
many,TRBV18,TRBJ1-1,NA,TGTGCCAGCAGTCCAGGGGAGAACACTGAAGCTTTCTTT,CASSPGENTEAFF
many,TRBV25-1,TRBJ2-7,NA,TGTGCCAGCAGTCTAAGCGTTGGGAACTCCTACGAGCAGTACTTC,CASSLSVGNSYEQYF
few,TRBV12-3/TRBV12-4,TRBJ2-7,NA,TGTGCCAGCAGTCAAACGGGACACTACGAGCAGTACTTC,CASSQTGHYEQYF
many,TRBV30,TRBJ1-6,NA,TGTGCCTGGCGAATCGACAGGTCGCAGAATTCACCCCTCCACTTT,CAWRIDRSQNSPLHF
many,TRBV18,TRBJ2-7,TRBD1,TGTGCCAGCTCACTCACACAGGGGCCCGGCGAGCAGTACTTC,CASSLTQGPGEQYF
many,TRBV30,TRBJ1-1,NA,TGTGCCTGGAGTTATGGACAGAACACTGAAGCTTTCTTT,CAWSYGQNTEAFF
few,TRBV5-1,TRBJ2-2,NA,TGCGCCAGCAGCTTGGGGGCGTTCGGAATCACCGGGGAGCTGTTTTTT,CASSLGAFGITGELFF
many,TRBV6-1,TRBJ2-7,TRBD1,TGTGCCAGCCTGAACCGACAGGGCTCCTACGAGCAGTACTTC,CASLNRQGSYEQYF